These 23 T cell receptor beta chains were sequenced from one sample in a study of OX40 agonist ivuxolimab in advanced cancers. Measured with immunoSEQ multiplex PCR; TCRdb has only the in-frame clones, and not every one. This repertoire shows roughly 42,000 clones, around 93% found once; its top ten account for 12% to 15%. The sequencing used CD4+ or CD8+ T cells sorted from blood, collected in a trial of the OX40 agonist ivuxolimab. These receptors originate from an adult with an advanced solid tumor such as melanoma, head and neck, liver or kidney cancer.

The chain links TRBV27 to TRBJ2-7; the D is unclear. Trimming cost V 0 bases and J 5 bases, with 17 bases left between them. Per the germline V gene, CDR1 is MNHEY and CDR2 is SMNVEV (reference sequence). The CDR3 runs to 16 residues. CDR3 loop: CASSLSNILPWDEQYF. The CDR3 DNA reads as TGTGCCAGCAGTTTATCGAATATCCTTCCTTGGGACGAGCAGTACTTC.

This chain links TRBV19 with TRBJ1-1, with D possibly matching TRBD1 (6 bases). Germline CDR1 is LNHDA and CDR2 is SQIVND (reference sequence). The CDR3 sequence is 12 residues long. V shed 7 bases and J shed 5 bases, with 11 bases lying between them. CDR3 nucleotide sequence: TGTGCCAGTATGGGGGGCTGGACTGAAGCTTTCTTT. It is translated as CASMGGWTEAFF.

For this clone: This specimen includes other DNA sequences encoding the same CDR3. V usage is TRBV7-9 and J usage is TRBJ2-7, with D possibly being TRBD2 (6 bases). CDR3 length: 11 amino acids. V shed 5 bases and J shed 7 bases, with 9 bases lying between them. Germline CDR1 and CDR2: SEHNR and FQNEAQ (reference sequence). The CDR3 bases are TGTGCCAGCAGCCGGGACTTTGAGCAGTACTTC. Its translation is CASSRDFEQYF.

The rearrangement uses TRBV28 and TRBJ1-1; possible D gene TRBD1, 6 bases. Trimming left V 4 bases short and J 3 bases short, with 18 bases between. The CDR3 totals 16 residues. The V gene's germline CDR1 is MDHEN and CDR2 SYDVKM. CDR3 loop: CASSSDSLIDDTEAFF. The CDR3 DNA follows: TGTGCCAGCAGTTCGGACAGCCTCATAGACGACACTGAAGCTTTCTTT.

This chain joins TRBV7-2 and TRBJ2-7; D not certain. The CDR3 is 12 residues long. Between the trimmed V and J ends, which lost 5 bases and 3 bases, there was a span of 8 bases. The germline V gene encodes CDR1 SGHTA and CDR2 FQGNSA. The CDR3 coding sequence is TGTGCCAGCAGCCCTGACGGCTACGAGCAGTACTTC. Translation gives CASSPDGYEQYF.

V usage is TRBV28 and J usage is TRBJ2-7; D unclear. V was shortened by 4 bases and J by 1 base, with 11 bases between the two germline ends. This CDR3 is built from 14 residues. Germline CDR1 is MDHEN and CDR2 is SYDVKM. The CDR3 region is CASSSTRLSYEQYF. The CDR3 DNA reads as TGTGCCAGCAGTTCTACTCGACTTTCCTACGAGCAGTACTTC.

The J gene is TRBJ2-5, the V gene TRBV7-6; 9 nucleotides agree with TRBD2. Unmatched junction bases numbered 6, after V lost 5 bases and J lost 5 bases. Germline CDR1 reads SGHVS; CDR2 reads FNYEAQ. The length of the CDR3 is 14 residues. CDR3 nucleotide sequence: TGTGCCAGCAGCGCGGGGGGGACCGGGGAGACCCAGTACTTC. Its protein product is CASSAGGTGETQYF.

The V gene is TRBV7-8, the J gene TRBJ1-6, with 11 bases matching TRBD1. CDR1 is SGHVS and CDR2 is FQNEAQ in the germline V gene. The CDR3 length is 14 residues. Germline trimming cut 5 bases from V and 10 bases from J; bases unmatched to any gene: 4. The CDR3 reads CASSVDRGQSPLHF. CDR3 in DNA: TGTGCCAGCAGCGTGGACAGGGGGCAGTCACCCCTCCACTTT.

The chain carries TRBV28 and TRBJ2-2, with D possibly TRBD2 on 6 matching bases. V was clipped by 4 bases and J by 0 bases, with 12 bases between them. Germline CDR1 reads MDHEN; CDR2 reads SYDVKM. The CDR3 spans 16 residues. CDR3 in DNA: TGTGCCAGCAGTTGGATACGGGACTCGAACACCGGGGAGCTGTTTTTT. It is translated as CASSWIRDSNTGELFF. The variable domain in full, with the rest retrieved from reference TRBV28 and TRBJ2-2, is DVKVTQSSRYLVKRTGEKVFLECVQDMDHENMFWYRQDPGLGLRLIYFSYDVKMKEKGDIPEGYSVSREKKERFSLILESASTNQTSMYLCASSWIRDSNTGELFFGEGSRLTVL.

The J gene is TRBJ2-3, the V gene TRBV9, with no clear D. Per the germline V gene, CDR1 is SGDLS and CDR2 is YYNGEE. The CDR3 totals 16 residues. Trimming shortened V by 0 bases and J by 2 bases, and 13 bases separated the two germline ends. CDR3 nucleotide sequence: TGTGCCAGCAGCGTAGGTTCGGGCCCAATCACAGATACGCAGTATTTT. This translates into CASSVGSGPITDTQYF.

This chain joins TRBV25-1 and TRBJ1-1; TRBD1 might be the D (5 bases). The CDR3 consists of 14 residues. From germline, CDR1 is MGHDK and CDR2 SYGVNS. V shed 8 bases and J shed 4 bases, with 17 bases lying between them. CDR3 bases: TGTGCCAGCCTCCCGGGGGGTTTGCCCACTGAAGCTTTCTTT. Amino acids: CASLPGGLPTEAFF.

As DNA, the CDR3 is TGTGCCAGCAGCGAAGCATCCCCAGGCCGAATTAGCTCTGGGGCCAACGTCCTGACTTTC. Translating gives CASSEASPGRISSGANVLTF. The J gene is TRBJ2-6, the V gene TRBV21-1; the D call of TRBD1 is as the table states it, not checked on the DNA. TRBV21-1 counts as a pseudogene. This CDR3 is 20 amino acids long.

The CDR3 sequence: CASTLGQGSSADNEQFF. The CDR3 coding sequence is TGTGCCAGCACCCTGGGGCAGGGATCCTCCGCGGACAATGAGCAGTTCTTC. The chain has TRBV25-1 and TRBJ2-1; TRBD1 is a possible D gene (5 bases). Germline V gives CDR1 MGHDK, CDR2 SYGVNS. V was shortened by 7 bases and J by 5 bases, with 24 bases between the two germline ends. The CDR3 covers 17 residues.

The rearrangement uses TRBV4-1 and TRBJ2-7; D remains unclear. V gave up 0 bases and J gave up 4 bases, with 10 bases separating them. The germline CDR1 and CDR2 sequences are MGHRA and YSYEKL. This CDR3 region has 14 residues. The CDR3 spells CASSQELHGYEQYF. The CDR3 region has the DNA TGCGCCAGCAGCCAAGAGCTTCACGGTTACGAGCAGTACTTC.

This sequence joins TRBV6-5 and TRBJ1-4; D is undetermined. This CDR3 is 15 amino acids long. V gave up 0 bases and J gave up 2 bases, with 7 bases separating them. Germline-derived CDR1 and CDR2 are MNHEY and SVGAGI. In nucleotides, the CDR3 is TGTGCCAGCAGTTACTCAAGCAGGACTAATGAAAAACTGTTTTTT. Translation: CASSYSSRTNEKLFF.

The chain uses TRBV5-5 and TRBJ2-7, with a weak D call TRBD2 (6 bases). V dropped 4 bases and J dropped 2 bases, with 10 bases sitting between them. CDR3 length: 13 residues. Germline V gives CDR1 SGHKS, CDR2 YYEKEE (reference sequence). CDR3 residues: CASSPGLPYEQYF. The CDR3 nucleotides read TGTGCCAGCAGCCCGGGACTCCCCTACGAGCAGTACTTC.

This rearrangement joins TRBV4-1 to TRBJ2-7; D perhaps matches TRBD1 (6 bases). V was clipped by 3 bases and J by 5 bases, with 14 bases between them. Germline V gene sequence: CDR1 MGHRA, CDR2 YSYEKL. The CDR3 has 14 amino acids. The CDR3: CASSQPGRGNEQYF. CDR3 DNA: TGCGCCAGCAGCCAGCCGGGCAGGGGCAACGAGCAGTACTTC.

The rearrangement links TRBV30 to TRBJ2-5; 10 nucleotides line up with TRBD1. V lost 1 base, J lost 14 bases, and 4 bases stayed unmatched. The CDR3 spans 11 residues. Germline lookup yields CDR1 GTSNPN and CDR2 SVGIG (reference sequence). CDR3 amino acids: CAWSEGQGHYF. CDR3 nucleotide sequence: TGTGCCTGGAGTGAGGGACAGGGGCATTACTTC.

V and J are TRBV19 and TRBJ1-4; D not resolved. CDR1 and CDR2 (germline): LNHDA, SQIVND (reference sequence). The ends were cut back, 2 bases at V and 4 bases at J, with 8 bases in the middle. The CDR3 loop spans 14 amino acids. CDR3 loop: CASSILPGNEKLFF. In nucleotides, the CDR3 is TGTGCCAGTAGTATACTCCCGGGTAATGAAAAACTGTTTTTT.

CDR3 in amino acids: CASSRVGLDYEQYF. As DNA, the CDR3 is TGTGCCAGCAGCCGGGTTGGACTTGACTACGAGCAGTACTTC. The gene calls are TRBV11-1 and TRBJ2-7, with D possibly being TRBD2 (5 bases). Per germline, CDR1 SGHAT and CDR2 FQDESV (reference sequence). V was shortened by 5 bases and J by 3 bases, with 14 bases between the two germline ends. The CDR3 has 14 residues.

The chain employs TRBV7-9 and TRBJ1-2; D unresolved. Germline lookup yields CDR1 SEHNR and CDR2 FQNEAQ (reference sequence). V was clipped by 5 bases and J by 3 bases, with 16 bases between them. The CDR3 runs 15 residues. The CDR3 spells CASSPPGSEYYGYTF. In DNA, the CDR3 is TGTGCCAGCAGCCCCCCCGGAAGCGAATACTATGGCTACACCTTC.

The rearrangement links TRBV27 to TRBJ2-7; D gene unclear. V was cut by 5 bases and J by 1 base, with 9 bases left in between. Germline values: CDR1 MNHEY, CDR2 SMNVEV (reference sequence). The CDR3 runs 13 residues. The CDR3 nucleotides are TGTGCCAGCAGTCCGGGCCTGTCCTACGAGCAGTACTTC. Protein: CASSPGLSYEQYF.

The chain carries TRBV20-1 and TRBJ1-2; D is undetermined. Germline lookup yields CDR1 DFQATT and CDR2 SNEGSKA (reference sequence). The CDR3 extends over 11 amino acids. Trimming shortened V by 5 bases and J by 7 bases, and 11 bases separated the two germline ends. CDR3 in DNA: TGCAGTGCTGGGCGTGAGGGTGGCTACACCTTC. Protein sequence: CSAGREGGYTF.